This TCR beta chain emerged from a study of lymphopenia after photon versus proton radiotherapy. The repertoire was sequenced with immunoSEQ multiplex PCR; TCRdb's copy has only in-frame clones and lacks some. The table includes about 83,000 clones, around 83% detected once. Germline V gene sequence: CDR1 SEHNR, CDR2 FQNEAQ (reference sequence). The CDR3 extends over 14 amino acids. J lost 8 bases, V lost 5 bases, and 8 bases had no gene match. The source was peripheral blood, collected from a patient treated with proton-based radiotherapy. This TCR was sampled from a man aged 60 to 69 with pancreatic cancer. V gene TRBV7-9 combines with J gene TRBJ1-4, with TRBD1 matching over 7 bases. The CDR3 DNA reads as TGTGCCAGCAGCCTTGGAGGGGGCCGGGAAAAACTGTTTTTT. Translation gives CASSLGGGREKLFF. Complete variable domain (other parts from reference TRBV7-9 and TRBJ1-4): DTGVSQNPRHKITKRGQNVTFRCDPISEHNRLYWYRQTLGQGPEFLTYFQNEAQLEKSRLLSDRFSAERPKGSFSTLEIQRTEQGDSAMYLCASSLGGGREKLFFGSGTQLSVL.